This T cell receptor beta chain is drawn from a study of blood T cell repertoires in COVID-19. In the study overall: From T cells, B-cell-depleted T cells, or PBMCs came the material, which was cDNA or gDNA.

This CDR3 is 14 amino acids long. Germline V gives CDR1 SGHRS, CDR2 YFSETQ. Trimming at V came to 7 bases and at J to 8 bases, leaving 11 bases not matched to a gene. Original handling: The authors estimated nucleated cell counts from reference gene primer amplification. Method: immunoSEQ multiplex PCR; TCRdb's copy keeps in-frame clones and lacks some. V and J calls and clone size are as listed in that table; D and trimming were resolved from the DNA. The sample shows roughly 77,000 clones, roughly 80% of them seen only once. The TCR was taken from a human donor in a cohort sampled during active COVID-19. The chain has TRBV5-1 and TRBJ1-4; 7 bases match TRBD1. Specimen: peripheral blood. The CDR3 sequence is CASGLGQGEEKLFF. The DNA of the CDR3 is TGCGCCAGCGGGTTGGGTCAGGGGGAAGAAAAACTGTTTTTT.